This section outlines one T cell receptor (beta chain) sequence together with its context. The record originates from a study of T cells after yellow fever vaccination. V gave up 2 bases and J gave up 8 bases, with 9 bases separating them. The CDR3 contains 13 residues. Germline V CDR1 and CDR2: SEHNR, FQNEAQ (reference sequence). TCRdb re-called the 5' RACE reads through MiXCR, storing one row per CDR3 protein. The sample consists of about 320,000 distinct CDR3 sequences, under 15% of them appearing once. The V gene is TRBV7-9, the J gene TRBJ2-2; the D is unclear. The source is a man aged 18 to 35 who received the YFV17D yellow fever vaccine. The sample was CD4+ T cells sorted from PBMCs, taken 15 days after the yellow fever booster vaccination. CDR3 protein: CASSLRSRGELFF. DNA of the CDR3: TGTGCCAGCAGCTTACGATCGAGGGGGGAGCTGTTTTTT.